The sequence of this T cell receptor beta chain was determined in a study of response to subunit inactivated influenza vaccine. The germline V and J ends were trimmed by 4 bases and 5 bases, with 12 bases remaining between them. CDR1 and CDR2 from the germline V gene are MNHEY and SMNVEV (reference sequence). The CDR3 loop spans 14 amino acids. From the RT-PCR reads, TCRdb called clonotypes with MiXCR, one entry per CDR3 protein. The data contain more than 500,000 distinct CDR3 sequences, about 11% of them singletons. This sample was also put to use in a study of T cells expressing NK-cell markers. That work states: Synthesis of TCR beta cDNA relied on 5'RACE template switching carrying UMIs. Sorted CD3+CD56+NKG2C+, CD3+CD56+NKG2C- and CD3+CD56-NKG2C+ T cells supplied TCR beta repertoires. Sequencing covered eight donors, seven HCMV-seropositive and one seronegative. In four donors, dominant clonotypes made up about 25-60.1% of CD3+CD56-NKG2C+ cells.

The sequence derives from a man aged 50-60 years who received an inactivated influenza vaccine. The chain carries TRBV27 and TRBJ2-1; a possible D gene is TRBD1 (6 bases). Sequencing used PBMCs from blood, obtained on the day of vaccination. The CDR3 coding sequence is TGTGCCAGCAGTTCAGGACAGATCAACAATGAGCAGTTCTTC. Translating gives CASSSGQINNEQFF.